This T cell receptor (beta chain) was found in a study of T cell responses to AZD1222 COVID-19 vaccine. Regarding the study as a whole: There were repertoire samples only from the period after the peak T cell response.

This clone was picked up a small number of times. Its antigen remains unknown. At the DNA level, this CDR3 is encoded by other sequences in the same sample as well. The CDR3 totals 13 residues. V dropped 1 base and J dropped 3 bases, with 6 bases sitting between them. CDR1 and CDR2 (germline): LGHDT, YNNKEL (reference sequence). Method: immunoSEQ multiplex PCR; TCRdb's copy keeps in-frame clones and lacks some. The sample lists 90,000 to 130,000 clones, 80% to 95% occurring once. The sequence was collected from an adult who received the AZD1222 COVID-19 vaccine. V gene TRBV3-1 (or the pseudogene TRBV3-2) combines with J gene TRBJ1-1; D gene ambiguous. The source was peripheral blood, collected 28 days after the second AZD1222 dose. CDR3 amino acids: CASSQAPDTEAFF. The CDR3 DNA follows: TGTGCCAGCAGCCAAGCACCGGACACTGAAGCTTTCTTT.